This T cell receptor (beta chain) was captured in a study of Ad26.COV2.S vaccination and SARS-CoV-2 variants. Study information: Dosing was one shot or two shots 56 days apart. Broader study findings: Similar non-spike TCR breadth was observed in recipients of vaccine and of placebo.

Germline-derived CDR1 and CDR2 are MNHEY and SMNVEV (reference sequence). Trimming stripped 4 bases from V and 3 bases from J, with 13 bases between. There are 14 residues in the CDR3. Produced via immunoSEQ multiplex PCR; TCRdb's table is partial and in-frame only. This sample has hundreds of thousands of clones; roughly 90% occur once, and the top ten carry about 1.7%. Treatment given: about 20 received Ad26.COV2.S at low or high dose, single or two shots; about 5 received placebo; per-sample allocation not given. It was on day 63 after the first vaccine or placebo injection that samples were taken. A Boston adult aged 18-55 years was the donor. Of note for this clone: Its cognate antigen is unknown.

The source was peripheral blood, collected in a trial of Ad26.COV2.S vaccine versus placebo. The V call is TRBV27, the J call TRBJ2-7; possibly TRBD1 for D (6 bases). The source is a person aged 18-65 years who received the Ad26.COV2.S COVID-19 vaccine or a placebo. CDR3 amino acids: CASSYYRADYEQYF. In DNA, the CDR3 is TGTGCCAGCAGTTATTACAGGGCGGACTACGAGCAGTACTTC.